Listed here are 9 T cell receptor beta chains from one sample, sequenced in a study of PD-1 blockade in classical Hodgkin lymphoma. Sequencing used immunoSEQ multiplex PCR; TCRdb keeps in-frame clones, though not all of them. The profile shows fewer than 40,000 clones, 88% of them singletons. As to time point: newly diagnosed, previously untreated cHL patient sample. Magnetic negative selection was used to purify CD4+ T cells from thawed PBMCs. Sample: CD4+ T cells from blood. The receptors come from a human donor with classical Hodgkin lymphoma.

The chain couples TRBV19 to TRBJ2-1; 7 bases align to TRBD2. Per germline, CDR1 LNHDA and CDR2 SQIVND (reference sequence). The CDR3 is 15 residues long. V lost 7 bases to trimming and J lost 2 bases; unmatched junction nucleotides: 8. Written as DNA, the CDR3 is TGTGCCAGTATGGGCGGGAGTACCCCCTACAATGAGCAGTTCTTC. This sequence encodes CASMGGSTPYNEQFF.

The J gene is TRBJ1-1, the V gene TRBV9; maybe TRBD1 (5 bases). Germline CDR1 SGDLS, CDR2 YYNGEE. The CDR3 is 15 amino acids. V lost 4 bases, J lost 5 bases, and 18 bases lay in between. As DNA, the CDR3 is TGTGCCAGCAGCCCCCCTTCGGGGACCCGAACTGAAGCTTTCTTT. Its translation: CASSPPSGTRTEAFF. The whole variable domain, filled in from reference TRBV9 and TRBJ1-1, reads DSGVTQTPKHLITATGQRVTLRCSPRSGDLSVYWYQQSLDQGLQFLIQYYNGEERAKGNILERFSAQQFPDLHSELNLSSLELGDSALYFCASSPPSGTRTEAFFGQGTRLTVV.

The V call is TRBV2, the J call TRBJ1-4; TRBD1 matches 7 bases. Germline CDR1 is SNHLY and CDR2 is FYNNEI. The J segment lost 1 base and the V segment lost 8 bases, leaving 7 bases of the junction unmatched. The CDR3 spans 15 residues. DNA of the CDR3: TGTGCCAGCTGCTTGGCAGGGGGAACTAATGAAAAACTGTTTTTT. It encodes CASCLAGGTNEKLFF.

The V gene is TRBV28, the J gene TRBJ1-1, with D perhaps matching TRBD1 (5 bases). This CDR3 comprises 15 residues. Germline-derived CDR1 and CDR2 are MDHEN and SYDVKM. With 6 bases removed from V and 5 bases from J, the gap between germline ends came to 19 bases. In nucleotides, the CDR3 is TGTGCCAGCAGGATTCTTGGGACGGCGGGAACTGAAGCTTTCTTT. This translates into CASRILGTAGTEAFF.

The sample holds a few counts of this clone. This chain joins TRBV30 and TRBJ1-2; D unresolved. Germline CDR1 is GTSNPN and CDR2 is SVGIG (reference sequence). Deletions cut 2 bases from V and 5 bases from J, with 6 bases between. The CDR3 sequence is 11 residues long. CDR3 DNA: TGTGCCTGGAGTTATGGGTATGGCTACACCTTC. Protein product: CAWSYGYGYTF.

The chain couples TRBV6-5 to TRBJ2-7, with 8 bases aligning to TRBD1. Trimming at V came to 3 bases and at J to 4 bases, leaving 5 bases not matched to a gene. CDR1 is MNHEY, CDR2 SVGAGI, per germline. This CDR3 has 14 residues. For the CDR3, the DNA is TGTGCCAGCAGTTATTCGCAGGGGGCATACGAGCAGTACTTC. Its protein is CASSYSQGAYEQYF.

V usage is TRBV2 and J usage is TRBJ1-4, with a tentative D call TRBD1 (5 bases). This CDR3 comprises 14 residues. Trimming removed 6 bases at V and 4 bases at J, with 12 bases between. Germline-derived CDR1 and CDR2 are SNHLY and FYNNEI. The CDR3 here is CASRAGEGNEKLFF. The DNA for the CDR3 is TGTGCCAGCAGGGCGGGGGAGGGTAATGAAAAACTGTTTTTT.

The chain employs TRBV5-4 and TRBJ2-3; perhaps TRBD2 as D (6 bases). V dropped 0 bases and J dropped 2 bases, with 16 bases sitting between them. In germline, CDR1 is SGHNT, CDR2 YYREEE (reference sequence). The CDR3 covers 17 residues. In DNA, the CDR3 is TGTGCCAGCAGCTTGGGGGACTCGAGCAGCCACACAGATACGCAGTATTTT. Amino acid sequence: CASSLGDSSSHTDTQYF.

This chain uses TRBV7-2 with TRBJ2-3; TRBD2 matches 12 bases. Germline V lookup: CDR1 SGHTA, CDR2 FQGNSA. The CDR3 has 16 amino acids. V gave up 5 bases and J gave up 6 bases; unmatched junction bases: 9. The chain's CDR3 is CASSRRLAGVPDTQYF. For the CDR3, the DNA is TGTGCCAGCAGCAGACGACTAGCGGGAGTCCCTGATACGCAGTATTTT.